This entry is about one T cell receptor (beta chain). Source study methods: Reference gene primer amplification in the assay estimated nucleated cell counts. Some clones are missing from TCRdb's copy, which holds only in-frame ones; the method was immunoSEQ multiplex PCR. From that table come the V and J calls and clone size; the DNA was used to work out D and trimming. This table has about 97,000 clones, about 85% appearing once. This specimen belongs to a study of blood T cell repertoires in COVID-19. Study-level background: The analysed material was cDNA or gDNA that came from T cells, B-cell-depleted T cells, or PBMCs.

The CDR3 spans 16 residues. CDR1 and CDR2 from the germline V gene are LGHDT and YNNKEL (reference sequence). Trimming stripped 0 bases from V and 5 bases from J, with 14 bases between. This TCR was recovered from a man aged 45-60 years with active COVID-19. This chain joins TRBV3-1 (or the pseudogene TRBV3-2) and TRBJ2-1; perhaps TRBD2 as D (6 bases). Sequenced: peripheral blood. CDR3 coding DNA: TGTGCCAGCAGCCAAGAGCGGGGTTACTGGGACAATGAGCAGTTCTTC. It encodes CASSQERGYWDNEQFF.